The 29 T cell receptor beta chains presented below share a single source sample, sequenced in a study of CD8+ T cells in alopecia areata. RNA extraction was followed by reverse transcription into cDNA, which acted as the sequencing template. Measured with immunoSEQ multiplex PCR; TCRdb has only the in-frame clones, and not every one. The data contain about 120,000 clones, 55% to 60% of them singletons. Treatment indicated: oral pan-JAK inhibitor, 5-10 mg twice daily. The sequencing used CD4+ T cells sorted from blood, collected at week 24, from a patient treated with tofacitinib. The receptors derive from a human donor with alopecia areata.

The chain has TRBV9 and TRBJ1-1; D possibly corresponds to TRBD1 (5 bases). V was clipped by 1 base and J by 1 base, with 11 bases between them. In germline, CDR1 is SGDLS, CDR2 YYNGEE. The CDR3 length is 15 residues. CDR3 protein: CASSVSNGGNTEAFF. The CDR3 DNA reads as TGTGCCAGCAGCGTAAGCAATGGGGGGAACACTGAAGCTTTCTTT.

The sample holds a few counts of this clone. V is TRBV4-1 and J is TRBJ1-2; 10 nucleotides agree with TRBD1. The CDR3 totals 17 residues. Germline lookup yields CDR1 MGHRA and CDR2 YSYEKL. Trimming at V came to 0 bases and at J to 8 bases, leaving 12 bases not matched to a gene. The CDR3 DNA follows: TGCGCCAGCAGCCAAGACATCGGACAGGGGGGACTGTGGGGCTACACCTTC. It is translated as CASSQDIGQGGLWGYTF.

V gene TRBV15 combines with J gene TRBJ1-5; maybe TRBD1 (6 bases). The V gene lost 1 base and the J gene lost 4 bases, with 11 bases spanning the gap. From germline, CDR1 is LNHNV and CDR2 YYDKDF (reference sequence). The CDR3 has 15 residues. In nucleotides, the CDR3 is TGTGCCACCAGCAGAGTAGCGCAGGGGAATCAGCCCCAGCATTTT. It encodes CATSRVAQGNQPQHF.

In this sample, this clone turned up a few times. The rearrangement links TRBV5-1 to TRBJ2-5; 8 bases agree with TRBD2. The germline V gene has CDR1 SGHRS and CDR2 YFSETQ. The CDR3 has 14 amino acids. The V gene end was trimmed by 5 bases and the J gene end by 0 bases; junction bases not matched to a gene: 3. This CDR3 reads CASRAGDYQETQYF. The CDR3 DNA reads as TGCGCCAGCAGAGCGGGGGATTACCAAGAGACCCAGTACTTC.

The chain has TRBV5-1 and TRBJ2-7; maybe TRBD2 (6 bases). The germline CDR1 and CDR2 sequences are SGHRS and YFSETQ. V was clipped by 5 bases and J by 0 bases, with 15 bases between them. The CDR3 totals 15 residues. CDR3 nucleotides: TGCGCCAGCAGAAGGAGGGGAGAGAGCTCCTACGAGCAGTACTTC. Translated: CASRRRGESSYEQYF.

This clone was recorded at least ten times. The rearrangement links TRBV6-4 to TRBJ1-1; possible D gene TRBD1, 5 bases. The V and J ends lost 7 bases and 11 bases respectively, with 20 bases between them. CDR1 and CDR2 (germline): MRHNA, SNTAGT. The CDR3 is made up of 13 amino acids. The CDR3 DNA is TGTGCCAGCACTCGACCGCCGCCCCGGGGGGCTTTCTTT. It is translated as CASTRPPPRGAFF.

The CDR3 here is CASSLMTEVKSPLHF. The CDR3 nucleotides are TGTGCCAGCAGCCTGATGACAGAGGTTAAATCACCCCTCCACTTT. The chain uses TRBV5-5 and TRBJ1-6; tentative D call: TRBD1 (5 bases). Trimming cost V 4 bases and J 10 bases, with 18 bases left between them. CDR1 and CDR2 from the germline V gene are SGHKS and YYEKEE (reference sequence). The CDR3 spans 15 residues.

The chain is built from TRBV7-9 and TRBJ1-6, with D perhaps TRBD1 (5 bases). The CDR3 length is 14 residues. Between the trimmed V and J ends, which lost 1 base and 7 bases, there was a span of 8 bases. Germline V gene lookup returns CDR1 SEHNR and CDR2 FQNEAQ (reference sequence). The CDR3 coding sequence is TGTGCCAGCAGCTTAGAGGGGCGGAATTCACCCCTCCACTTT. Translating gives CASSLEGRNSPLHF.

This chain links TRBV29-1 with TRBJ1-2, with 9 bases fitting TRBD1. The germline V gene encodes CDR1 SQVTM and CDR2 ANQGSEA. The length of the CDR3 is 12 residues. J was trimmed by 7 bases and V by 6 bases; bases with no gene match: 6. This CDR3 is CSVLQGAAGYTF. For the CDR3, the DNA is TGCAGCGTCCTACAGGGGGCGGCTGGCTACACCTTC.

This clone has more than one count but fewer than ten. The V call is TRBV29-1, the J call TRBJ2-3, with 8 bases that match TRBD1. The CDR3 runs 13 residues. The ends lost 4 bases at V and 2 bases at J; junction bases unmatched: 2. Looked up from germline, CDR1 is SQVTM and CDR2 is ANQGSEA. CDR3 DNA: TGCAGCGTTGTCAGGGGGCTCACAGATACGCAGTATTTT. Translated, it gives CSVVRGLTDTQYF.

This clone was counted a few times. The rearrangement links TRBV2 to TRBJ2-3, with a weak D call TRBD2 (5 bases). Per germline, CDR1 SNHLY and CDR2 FYNNEI. The CDR3 consists of 11 residues. V shed 5 bases and J shed 14 bases, with 14 bases lying between them. This CDR3 is CASSYSAELYF. CDR3 nucleotides: TGTGCCAGCAGTTATAGCGCCGAGCTGTATTTT.

V and J are TRBV2 and TRBJ2-7, with 11 positions matching TRBD1. This CDR3 has 14 amino acids. The junction had 3 bases not matched to a gene; V was cut back by 3 bases and J by 5 bases. Germline V gene lookup returns CDR1 SNHLY and CDR2 FYNNEI. The CDR3 region is CASSEGTGGHEQYF. The CDR3 nucleotides are TGTGCCAGCAGTGAGGGGACAGGGGGGCACGAGCAGTACTTC.

The chain couples TRBV27 to TRBJ2-1; maybe TRBD1 (5 bases). The CDR3 is 17 amino acids. Germline V lookup: CDR1 MNHEY, CDR2 SMNVEV (reference sequence). The V end lost 2 bases, the J end lost 8 bases, and 22 bases lay between the germline ends. CDR3 nucleotides: TGTGCCAGCAGTTTAAGGGGTCCCGTTGCCCAGTGGGATGAGCAGTTCTTC. This codes for CASSLRGPVAQWDEQFF.

This chain links TRBV7-8 with TRBJ1-4; D is perhaps TRBD1 (5 bases). Germline lookup yields CDR1 SGHVS and CDR2 FQNEAQ. The CDR3 has 13 amino acids. The V gene lost 8 bases and the J gene lost 8 bases, with 15 bases spanning the gap. The CDR3 nucleotides are TGTGCCAGCGGTATGCTGGGACGCGAAAAACTGTTTTTT. As protein: CASGMLGREKLFF.

The chain recombines TRBV2 with TRBJ1-5; D is unresolved. The CDR3 loop spans 13 amino acids. With 11 bases removed from V and 4 bases from J, the gap between germline ends came to 15 bases. In germline, CDR1 is SNHLY, CDR2 FYNNEI. The CDR3 nucleotides are TGTGCCGGAGCAATTTTAGGAAATCAGCCCCAGCATTTT. As protein: CAGAILGNQPQHF. Using reference TRBV2 and TRBJ1-5 for the parts outside the CDR3, the full variable domain is EPEVTQTPSHQVTQMGQEVILRCVPISNHLYFYWYRQILGQKVEFLVSFYNNEISEKSEIFDDQFSVERPDGSNFTLKIRSTKLEDSAMYFCAGAILGNQPQHFGDGTRLSIL.

This clone was found a few times. V gene TRBV4-1 combines with J gene TRBJ1-2, with D maybe TRBD1 (5 bases). With 3 bases removed from V and 0 bases from J, the gap between germline ends came to 11 bases. The CDR3 is 15 residues long. CDR1 and CDR2 (germline): MGHRA, YSYEKL. CDR3 sequence reads: CASSQGRDPNYGYTF. The CDR3 DNA follows: TGCGCCAGCAGCCAGGGCAGGGATCCTAACTATGGCTACACCTTC.

The V gene is TRBV7-9, the J gene TRBJ2-5; 8 positions agree with TRBD2. J was trimmed by 5 bases and V by 6 bases; bases with no gene match: 8. The CDR3 sequence is 14 residues long. Germline V gives CDR1 SEHNR, CDR2 FQNEAQ (reference sequence). CDR3 in DNA: TGTGCCAGCAGAACTAGCGGCACAGTGGAGACCCAGTACTTC. Protein product: CASRTSGTVETQYF. The whole variable domain, filled in from reference TRBV7-9 and TRBJ2-5, reads DTGVSQNPRHKITKRGQNVTFRCDPISEHNRLYWYRQTLGQGPEFLTYFQNEAQLEKSRLLSDRFSAERPKGSFSTLEIQRTEQGDSAMYLCASRTSGTVETQYFGPGTRLLVL.

Written as DNA, the CDR3 is TGTGCCAGTCACTCTGCAGGGAATTCACCCCTCCACTTT. Translation gives CASHSAGNSPLHF. The chain is built from TRBV19 and TRBJ1-6; perhaps TRBD1 as D (5 bases). The germline V gene encodes CDR1 LNHDA and CDR2 SQIVND (reference sequence). Trimming stripped 8 bases from V and 7 bases from J, with 12 bases between. The length of the CDR3 is 13 residues.

The chain employs TRBV30 and TRBJ2-3; tentative D call: TRBD1 (5 bases). V was shortened by 2 bases and J by 8 bases, with 11 bases between the two germline ends. CDR1 and CDR2 (germline): GTSNPN, SVGIG (reference sequence). This CDR3 has 12 amino acids. The CDR3 is CAWSQGPGTQYF. For the CDR3, the DNA is TGTGCCTGGAGTCAGGGCCCGGGTACGCAGTATTTT.

This clone was seen a handful of times. The chain links TRBV5-1 to TRBJ1-1; no firm D call. The CDR3 consists of 16 residues. Germline-derived CDR1 and CDR2 are SGHRS and YFSETQ. The germline V and J ends were trimmed by 1 base and 0 bases, with 13 bases remaining between them. The CDR3 loop is CASSLYGGSMNTEAFF. For the CDR3, the DNA is TGCGCCAGCAGCTTGTACGGAGGGAGCATGAACACTGAAGCTTTCTTT. Full variable domain (missing parts from reference TRBV5-1 and TRBJ1-1): KAGVTQTPRYLIKTRGQQVTLSCSPISGHRSVSWYQQTPGQGLQFLFEYFSETQRNKGNFPGRFSGRQFSNSRSEMNVSTLELGDSALYLCASSLYGGSMNTEAFFGQGTRLTVV.

The CDR3 nucleotides read TGTGCCTGGAGTGTCCAGGGGCCCATTCAGTACTTC. This encodes CAWSVQGPIQYF. This chain connects TRBV30 to TRBJ2-4, with TRBD1 as a possible D gene (6 bases). CDR1 GTSNPN and CDR2 SVGIG come from the germline V gene (reference sequence). Deletions cut 0 bases from V and 9 bases from J, with 9 bases between. The CDR3 is 12 residues long.

The chain carries TRBV6-5 and TRBJ2-4; D is unclear. V lost 6 bases and J 8 bases, leaving 5 bases between the germline ends. The CDR3 runs 10 residues. Per the germline V gene, CDR1 is MNHEY and CDR2 is SVGAGI. The CDR3 protein is CASRSDIQYF. The CDR3 nucleotides are TGTGCCAGCAGGTCGGACATTCAGTACTTC.

This clone was recorded a few times. This chain links TRBV29-1 with TRBJ2-5; 9 positions match TRBD1. There are 14 residues in the CDR3. CDR1 and CDR2 from the germline V gene are SQVTM and ANQGSEA. J was trimmed by 4 bases and V by 5 bases; bases with no gene match: 8. CDR3 nucleotides: TGCAGCGTTAAACCGGGGACAGGGTTAGAGACCCAGTACTTC. It codes for CSVKPGTGLETQYF.

This chain connects TRBV9 to TRBJ1-2; no firm D call. CDR1 SGDLS and CDR2 YYNGEE come from the germline V gene. The CDR3 covers 12 residues. Trimming cost V 3 bases and J 2 bases, with 5 bases left between them. CDR3 sequence: CASSADNYGYTF. The DNA for the CDR3 is TGTGCCAGCAGCGCTGACAACTATGGCTACACCTTC. Together with reference TRBV9 and TRBJ1-2, the CDR3 gives the full variable domain: DSGVTQTPKHLITATGQRVTLRCSPRSGDLSVYWYQQSLDQGLQFLIQYYNGEERAKGNILERFSAQQFPDLHSELNLSSLELGDSALYFCASSADNYGYTFGSGTRLTVV.

This chain links TRBV5-1 with TRBJ2-5; no clear D gene. The germline gives CDR1 SGHRS, CDR2 YFSETQ. V gave up 4 bases and J gave up 0 bases, with 7 bases separating them. The CDR3 has 13 residues. CDR3: CASSLDHQETQYF. CDR3 sequence (DNA): TGCGCCAGCAGCCTAGACCACCAAGAGACCCAGTACTTC.

The chain combines TRBV5-1 with TRBJ1-1; D remains ambiguous. The V end was cut by 0 bases, the J end by 8 bases, with 11 bases between. Germline V lookup: CDR1 SGHRS, CDR2 YFSETQ. The CDR3 is 13 amino acids. CDR3 sequence: CASSLAAFGEAFF. In DNA form, the CDR3 reads TGCGCCAGCAGCTTGGCTGCGTTTGGAGAAGCTTTCTTT.

This clone appeared a single time. The chain is built from TRBV2 and TRBJ1-5; TRBD1 agrees at 7 bases. The ends lost 11 bases at V and 6 bases at J; junction bases unmatched: 10. This CDR3 is built from 13 residues. The germline V gene encodes CDR1 SNHLY and CDR2 FYNNEI. In DNA, the CDR3 is TGTGCCTCCTCAGGGGGGGGTAGTCAGCCCCAGCATTTT. This sequence encodes CASSGGGSQPQHF.

The CDR3 nucleotides read TGTGCCAGCAGCCAGGGGACAATACAAGAGACCCAGTACTTC. This encodes CASSQGTIQETQYF. This chain connects TRBV7-2 to TRBJ2-5, with D possibly matching TRBD1 (6 bases). In germline, CDR1 is SGHTA, CDR2 FQGNSA. This CDR3 is built from 14 residues. V lost 5 bases, J lost 2 bases, and 12 bases lay in between.

The chain has TRBV5-4 and TRBJ2-5; 10 positions agree with TRBD2. This CDR3 has 16 amino acids. V lost 4 bases to trimming and J lost 1 base; unmatched junction nucleotides: 7. Germline CDR1 is SGHNT and CDR2 is YYREEE (reference sequence). In nucleotides, the CDR3 is TGTGCCAGCAGCCCCTCCCAGCGGGGGGGCCAAGAGACCCAGTACTTC. Amino acids: CASSPSQRGGQETQYF. Full variable domain (rest looked up from reference TRBV5-4 and TRBJ2-5): ETGVTQSPTHLIKTRGQQVTLRCSSQSGHNTVSWYQQALGQGPQFIFQYYREEENGRGNFPPRFSGLQFPNYSSELNVNALELDDSALYLCASSPSQRGGQETQYFGPGTRLLVL.